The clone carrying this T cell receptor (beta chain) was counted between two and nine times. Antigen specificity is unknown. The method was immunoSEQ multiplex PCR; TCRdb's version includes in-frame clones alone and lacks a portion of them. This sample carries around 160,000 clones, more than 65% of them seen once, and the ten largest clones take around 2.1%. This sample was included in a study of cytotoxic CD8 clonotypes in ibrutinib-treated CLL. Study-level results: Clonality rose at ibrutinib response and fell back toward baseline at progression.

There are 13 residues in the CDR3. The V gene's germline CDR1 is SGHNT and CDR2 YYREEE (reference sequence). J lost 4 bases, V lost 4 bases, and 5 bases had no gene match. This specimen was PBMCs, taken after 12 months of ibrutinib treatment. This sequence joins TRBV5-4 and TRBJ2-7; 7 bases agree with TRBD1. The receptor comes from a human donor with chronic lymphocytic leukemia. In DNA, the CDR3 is TGTGCCAGCAGCACGGCAGGGGGATACGAGCAGTACTTC. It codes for CASSTAGGYEQYF.